The 7 T cell receptor beta chains in this list originate from one sample, sequenced in a study of cytomegalovirus exposure and HLA in healthy donors. With 60 Vbeta and 13 Jbeta primers, the PCR was carried out. The assay was immunoSEQ multiplex PCR, and TCRdb's table has in-frame clones only and misses some. The sample comprises some 160,000 clones, around 84% of which are singletons, and roughly 2.1% rests with the top ten. Sequencing used PBMCs. These receptors were collected from a man between 18 and 35 years old in good health and CMV-seronegative.

The table lists this clone with a few counts. The gene calls are TRBV28 and TRBJ2-7; possible D gene TRBD1, 7 bases. V lost 2 bases and J 4 bases, leaving 15 bases between the germline ends. CDR1 and CDR2 (germline): MDHEN, SYDVKM. The CDR3 loop spans 15 amino acids. CDR3: CASSLRRGLGYEQYF. The CDR3 region has the DNA TGTGCCAGCAGTTTACGGAGGGGGCTAGGTTACGAGCAGTACTTC.

The chain uses TRBV7-9 and TRBJ2-5; possible D gene TRBD1, 6 bases. The CDR3 extends over 16 amino acids. Trimming removed 4 bases from V and 6 bases from J, with 21 bases in between. Germline V gene data show CDR1 as SEHNR and CDR2 as FQNEAQ (reference sequence). The CDR3 reads CASSSSRLGGSKTQYF. CDR3 nucleotides: TGTGCCAGCAGCTCCTCGAGGCTTGGGGGCTCCAAGACCCAGTACTTC.

This clone was detected only a few times. The genes are TRBV5-1 and TRBJ1-1; D ambiguous. There are 14 residues in the CDR3. Per the germline V gene, CDR1 is SGHRS and CDR2 is YFSETQ. The V end was cut by 6 bases, the J end by 0 bases, with 12 bases between. The CDR3 nucleotides read TGCGCCAGCAAGAGGGAAGAATTGAACACTGAAGCTTTCTTT. As protein: CASKREELNTEAFF. The variable domain in full, completed from reference TRBV5-1 and TRBJ1-1, reads KAGVTQTPRYLIKTRGQQVTLSCSPISGHRSVSWYQQTPGQGLQFLFEYFSETQRNKGNFPGRFSGRQFSNSRSEMNVSTLELGDSALYLCASKREELNTEAFFGQGTRLTVV.

This clone showed up just once. The sample carries other DNA sequences with the same CDR3. The J gene is TRBJ1-5, the V gene TRBV5-1; unclear D gene. The V gene's germline CDR1 is SGHRS and CDR2 YFSETQ. With 0 bases removed from V and 1 base from J, the gap between germline ends came to 5 bases. CDR3 size: 14 residues. CDR3 nucleotides: TGCGCCAGCAGCTTGGGAGGCAGCAATCAGCCCCAGCATTTT. Its translation is CASSLGGSNQPQHF.

This clone has more than one count but fewer than ten. V is TRBV2 and J is TRBJ2-7, with 11 nucleotides matching TRBD2. The CDR3 consists of 17 residues. With V trimmed by 11 bases and J by 5 bases, 20 bases remained unmatched. Germline lookup yields CDR1 SNHLY and CDR2 FYNNEI. The CDR3 DNA reads as TGTGCCTGCTACACTGGACTAGCGGGCGCTGTAAGGAACGAGCAGTACTTC. Its translation is CACYTGLAGAVRNEQYF.

The count of this clone is one. CDR3 nucleotide sequence: TGTGCCTGGAGGGCAGGGGATTATCAGCCCCAGCATTTT. Its translation: CAWRAGDYQPQHF. The rearrangement links TRBV30 to TRBJ1-5, with TRBD1 as a possible D gene (6 bases). The V end was cut by 3 bases, the J end by 5 bases, with 11 bases between. The CDR3 length is 13 residues. Germline V gene lookup returns CDR1 GTSNPN and CDR2 SVGIG (reference sequence).

This chain connects TRBV27 to TRBJ2-7; 11 nucleotides align to TRBD2. Looked up from germline, CDR1 is MNHEY and CDR2 is SMNVEV (reference sequence). The J segment lost 5 bases and the V segment lost 7 bases, leaving 10 bases of the junction unmatched. The CDR3 extends over 15 amino acids. CDR3 sequence reads: CASKLLAGGFNEQYF. The CDR3 nucleotides read TGTGCCAGCAAATTATTAGCGGGGGGGTTTAACGAGCAGTACTTC.